These T cell receptor beta chains were read from a single sample in a study of OX40 agonist ivuxolimab in advanced cancers. Libraries were prepared by immunoSEQ multiplex PCR; TCRdb keeps only in-frame clonotypes and omits some of them. The sample contains around 23,000 clones, 65% to 85% of which appear only once. Here the sequenced sample was CD4+ or CD8+ T cells sorted from blood, taken in a trial of the OX40 agonist ivuxolimab. The receptors were gathered from an adult with an advanced solid tumor such as melanoma, head and neck, liver or kidney cancer. Both conserved end residues are part of each CDR3. The D gene is left open where the match is weak. Not all rows give a size; the values are once, few, many and, for expanded clones, a class.

CDR3 protein: CASSRGTGGSGYTF; CDR3 DNA: TGTGCCAGCAGCCGCGGGACAGGGGGGAGTGGCTACACCTTC; D gene: TRBD1; V gene: TRBV6-6; J gene: TRBJ1-2; clone size: .
CDR3 protein: CASSLGRLGQGPRSYEQYF; CDR3 DNA: TGTGCCAGCAGCTTAGGGCGGCTGGGACAGGGTCCCCGTTCCTACGAGCAGTACTTC; D gene: TRBD1; V gene: TRBV7-2; J gene: TRBJ2-7; clone size: once
CDR3 protein: CAITPLGLAGGELADTQYF; CDR3 DNA: TGTGCCATCACTCCTCTCGGACTAGCGGGAGGAGAGTTGGCAGATACGCAGTATTTT; D gene: TRBD2; V gene: TRBV10-3; J gene: TRBJ2-3; clone size: .
CDR3 protein: CASSLDGQGAQPQHF; CDR3 DNA: TGTGCCAGCAGCTTAGATGGGCAAGGAGCTCAGCCCCAGCATTTT; D gene: .; V gene: TRBV11-2; J gene: TRBJ1-5; clone size: medium-sized
CDR3 protein: CASSPDRRPDGYTF; CDR3 DNA: TGTGCCAGCAGCCCAGACAGGAGACCCGATGGCTACACCTTC; D gene: .; V gene: TRBV28; J gene: TRBJ1-2; clone size: once
CDR3 protein: CASSAWTGTNEQFF; CDR3 DNA: TGTGCCAGCAGTGCCTGGACAGGGACGAATGAGCAGTTCTTC; D gene: TRBD1; V gene: TRBV6-1; J gene: TRBJ2-1; clone size: .
CDR3 protein: CATSRGLAGGPLETQYF; CDR3 DNA: TGTGCCACCAGCAGGGGACTAGCGGGAGGGCCTTTAGAGACCCAGTACTTC; D gene: TRBD2; V gene: TRBV15; J gene: TRBJ2-5; clone size: .
CDR3 protein: CASSESLTVTSEAFF; CDR3 DNA: TGTGCCAGCAGTGAATCCCTCACAGTTACTAGTGAAGCTTTCTTT; D gene: .; V gene: TRBV25-1; J gene: TRBJ1-1; clone size: .
CDR3 protein: CASSDPGQGVGNIQYF; CDR3 DNA: TGTGCCAGCAGTGACCCGGGACAGGGGGTCGGAAACATTCAGTACTTC; D gene: TRBD1; V gene: TRBV6-1; J gene: TRBJ2-4; clone size: .
CDR3 protein: CASSRGQGTGEQYF; CDR3 DNA: TGTGCCAGCAGCCGAGGGCAAGGTACGGGTGAGCAGTACTTC; D gene: .; V gene: TRBV5-3; J gene: TRBJ2-7; clone size: few